This is a list of T cell receptor beta chains from one sample in a study of monozygotic twins with inflammatory bowel disease. TCRdb reanalyzed the 5' RACE reads, giving one entry per CDR3 protein sequence and no DNA. This table lists some 200,000 distinct CDR3 sequences. Sequenced sample: blood. Source of these receptors: a human donor with ulcerative colitis or Crohn's disease, or a healthy co-twin of an affected twin (not recorded which). The CDR3 runs from the conserved cysteine through the conserved F or W.

j_gene: TRBJ2-4
v_gene: TRBV18
len: 14
CDR3aa: CASSLPNGRDIQYF

j_gene: TRBJ2-3
v_gene: TRBV10-3
len: 13
CDR3aa: CTATSGGSDTQYF

j_gene: TRBJ2-7
v_gene: TRBV10-3
len: 14
CDR3aa: CAISEQQGAYEQYF

j_gene: TRBJ2-1
v_gene: TRBV6-2/TRBV6-3
len: 11
CDR3aa: CATSYYNEQFF

j_gene: TRBJ1-2
v_gene: TRBV29-1
len: 11
CDR3aa: CSVTVNYGYTF

j_gene: TRBJ2-7
v_gene: TRBV6-6
len: 14
CDR3aa: CASSYSGAAYEQYF

j_gene: TRBJ2-7
v_gene: TRBV27
len: 14
CDR3aa: CASSTGPPRDEQYF

j_gene: TRBJ1-1
v_gene: TRBV12-3/TRBV12-4
len: 15
CDR3aa: CASTTSTGWDTEAFF

j_gene: TRBJ1-4
v_gene: TRBV7-2
len: 15
CDR3aa: CASSLWAGGNEKLFF

j_gene: TRBJ2-1
v_gene: TRBV19
len: 17
CDR3aa: CASSMTSGRSSYNEQFF

j_gene: TRBJ2-6
v_gene: TRBV3-1
len: 14
CDR3aa: CASSSRGGANVLTF

j_gene: TRBJ2-1
v_gene: TRBV27
len: 16
CDR3aa: CASSLLDTGTGVEQFF

j_gene: TRBJ2-7
v_gene: TRBV20-1
len: 15
CDR3aa: CSARDQESSRYEQYF

j_gene: TRBJ2-7
v_gene: TRBV29-1
len: 15
CDR3aa: CSVGTPARPLNEQYF

j_gene: TRBJ2-1
v_gene: TRBV19
len: 15
CDR3aa: CASTGRTGAYNEQFF

j_gene: TRBJ1-5
v_gene: TRBV6-1
len: 18
CDR3aa: CASSEGAGRGYSNQPQHF

j_gene: TRBJ2-3
v_gene: TRBV5-1
len: 16
CDR3aa: CASSPTTSGSTDTQYF

j_gene: TRBJ1-1
v_gene: TRBV12-3/TRBV12-4
len: 14
CDR3aa: CASSLVPTNTEAFF

j_gene: TRBJ2-5
v_gene: TRBV7-2
len: 13
CDR3aa: CASNLVLTETQYF

j_gene: TRBJ2-5
v_gene: TRBV7-2
len: 16
CDR3aa: CASSLVRRGMKETQYF

j_gene: TRBJ1-1
v_gene: TRBV29-1
len: 15
CDR3aa: CSAVGQGGKNTEAFF

j_gene: TRBJ2-1
v_gene: TRBV27
len: 18
CDR3aa: CASTSPRPGTGGWDEQFF

j_gene: TRBJ2-7
v_gene: TRBV5-4
len: 15
CDR3aa: CASSFRDGNPYEQYF

j_gene: TRBJ2-3
v_gene: TRBV9
len: 13
CDR3aa: CASNRQETDTQYF